This TCR beta chain was sequenced during a study of OX40 agonist ivuxolimab in advanced cancers. In the study overall: The diagnoses of dose-escalation patients were hepatocellular carcinoma, melanoma, renal cell or head and neck cancer. Antecedent anti-PD-1, anti-PD-L1 or anti-CTLA-4 therapy was permissible, with roughly 36% having received some.

Sequencing used immunoSEQ multiplex PCR; TCRdb keeps in-frame clones, though not all of them. Among about 83,000 clones, about 86% were seen once, and the ten largest hold around 1.5%. The length of the CDR3 is 14 residues. The trim removed 0 bases at V and 8 bases at J, leaving 2 bases unmatched. Germline CDR1 is SGHRS and CDR2 is YFSETQ. Study-level points and caveats: Among the lowest peripheral clonal expansion occurred in 0.1-3.0 mg/kg partial responders.

Collection of blood occurred at baseline, at cycle 4 day 1, and at cycle 7 day 1. On this clone itself: Its antigen is currently unknown.

The specimen comprised CD4+ or CD8+ T cells sorted from blood, sampled in a trial of the OX40 agonist ivuxolimab. The gene calls are TRBV5-1 and TRBJ2-1; 10 bases are shared with TRBD2. The sequence derives from an adult with an advanced solid tumor such as melanoma, head and neck, liver or kidney cancer. The CDR3 coding sequence is TGCGCCAGCAGCTTGGAGCGGGGGGGCGATGAGCAGTTCTTC. This translates into CASSLERGGDEQFF.